These 2 T cell receptor beta chains were all obtained from the same sample, sequenced in a study of T-cell memory formation after mild COVID-19. MiXCR, applied by TCRdb to the 5' RACE reads, yields one record per CDR3 protein. The sample yields 110,000 or so distinct CDR3 sequences, about 24% seen once. Sequencing was carried out using PBMCs or a T cell subset sorted from them (not recorded which). These receptors originate from a man aged 18 to 30 who had mild COVID-19 (a few samples of this study predate the infection). Cell type and time point are not known.

The CDR3 DNA reads TGTGCCAGCAGTTTATCCCTTCGATCACCCCTCCACTTT. Its translation: CASSLSLRSPLHF. V gene TRBV27 combines with J gene TRBJ1-6; D is ambiguous. Trimming removed 0 bases at V and 10 bases at J, with 7 bases between. This CDR3 has 13 residues. Germline V gives CDR1 MNHEY, CDR2 SMNVEV (reference sequence).

Only a few counts were recorded for this clonotype. The chain recombines TRBV6-5 with TRBJ2-1, with D unresolved. This CDR3 has 15 residues. Germline V gene lookup returns CDR1 MNHEY and CDR2 SVGAGI. V gave up 0 bases and J gave up 6 bases, with 12 bases separating them. CDR3: CASSYSRASSNEQFF. The CDR3 DNA is TGTGCCAGCAGTTACTCGAGAGCCTCTTCCAATGAGCAGTTCTTC.